This T cell receptor beta chain stems from a study of metastatic and nonmetastatic thyroid tumors. For the study at large: Comparative analysis of repertoires was undertaken across blood and tumor or nodule tissue obtained from malignant and benign thyroid patients.

The CDR3 length is 16 residues. V lost 0 bases and J lost 1; bases outside the gene matches: 2. CDR1 is LGHNA, CDR2 YNFKEQ, per germline. Overall study findings and caveats: In both blood and tumor samples, TCR beta diversity was reported significantly higher for malignant than benign nodules.

In the original processing: Construction of a distant-metastasis classifier for papillary thyroid cancer relied on CDR3 differences across clinicopathological groups. MiXCR reprocessed the PCR reads for TCRdb. TCRdb assigned the V and J calls; the authors' analysis was not used. The table records 15,000 to 20,000 clones, 20% to 30% of them present only once. Patients were all untreated before their thyroid surgery. A word on this clone: Its antigen is unidentified.

This rearrangement joins TRBV4-2 to TRBJ2-7; 11 bases fit TRBD2. Sequencing input: adjacent normal tissue. This TCR came from a female donor with papillary thyroid cancer or a benign thyroid nodule (not recorded which). Some clones in this sample may be carry-over from other donors' samples. As DNA, the CDR3 is TGTGCCAGCAGCCAAGAAACTAGCGGGAGTTCCTACGAGCAGTACTTC. Its protein is CASSQETSGSSYEQYF.